This TCR beta chain is drawn from a study of blood T cell repertoires in COVID-19. Study in general: Material from acute and convalescent COVID-19 was sourced from the United States, Italy and Spain. Sources were T cells, B-cell-depleted T cells, or PBMCs; the material itself was cDNA or gDNA.

As processed by the authors: Counts of nucleated cells, estimated from reference gene primer amplification, were obtained. Sequencing was performed with immunoSEQ multiplex PCR; in TCRdb, only in-frame clones are kept and a portion is missing. Clone size and the V and J calls come from that table; the DNA yielded D and trimming. The repertoire includes 200,000 to 250,000 clones, roughly 80% of them detected once, and less than 8% sits in the top ten. V lost 2 bases and J 3 bases, leaving 12 bases between the germline ends. The CDR3 is 15 amino acids. The germline V gene has CDR1 SGHTA and CDR2 FQGNSA.

Source material: peripheral blood. The sequence was collected from a woman in her forties or fifties with acute or convalescent COVID-19. The rearrangement links TRBV7-2 to TRBJ2-3; tentatively, D is TRBD2 (6 bases). The CDR3 nucleotides read TGTGCCAGCAGCTTATCTCTAGCGCGGACAGATACGCAGTATTTT. Protein: CASSLSLARTDTQYF.